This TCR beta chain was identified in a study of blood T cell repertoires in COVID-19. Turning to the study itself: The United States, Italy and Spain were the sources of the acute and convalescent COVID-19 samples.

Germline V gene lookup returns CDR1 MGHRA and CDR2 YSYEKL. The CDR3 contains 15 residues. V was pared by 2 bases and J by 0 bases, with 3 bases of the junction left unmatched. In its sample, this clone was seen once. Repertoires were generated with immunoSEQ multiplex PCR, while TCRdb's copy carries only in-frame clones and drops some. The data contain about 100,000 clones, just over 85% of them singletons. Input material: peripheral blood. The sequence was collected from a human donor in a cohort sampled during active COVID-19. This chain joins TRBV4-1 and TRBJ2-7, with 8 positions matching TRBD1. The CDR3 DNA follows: TGCGCCAGCAGCCAATACAGGGGGAGCTCCTACGAGCAGTACTTC. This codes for CASSQYRGSSYEQYF.